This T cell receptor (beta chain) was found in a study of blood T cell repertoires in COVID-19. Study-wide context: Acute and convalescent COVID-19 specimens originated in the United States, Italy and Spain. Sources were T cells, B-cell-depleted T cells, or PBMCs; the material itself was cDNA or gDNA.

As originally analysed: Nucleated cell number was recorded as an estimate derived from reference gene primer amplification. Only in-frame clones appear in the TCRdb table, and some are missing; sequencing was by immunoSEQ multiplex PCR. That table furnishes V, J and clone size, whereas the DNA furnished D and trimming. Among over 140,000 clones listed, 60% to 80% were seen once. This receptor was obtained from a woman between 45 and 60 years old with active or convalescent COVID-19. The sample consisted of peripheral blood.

The CDR3 loop reads CASSFGAYQPQHF. The CDR3 nucleotides read TGTGCCAGCAGTTTTGGGGCTTATCAGCCCCAGCATTTT. The V and J genes are TRBV12-3 or TRBV12-4 and TRBJ1-5, with D possibly being TRBD1 (5 bases). CDR3 length: 13 residues. V lost 3 bases and J 5 bases, leaving 8 bases between the germline ends.